The clone carrying this T cell receptor (beta chain) has a handful of counts. Antigen unknown. V shed 6 bases and J shed 7 bases, with 21 bases lying between them. The CDR3 sequence is 15 residues long. The germline V gene has CDR1 DFQATT and CDR2 SNEGSKA (reference sequence). This entry belongs to a study of response to subunit inactivated influenza vaccine. Whole-study results and caveats: The authors put forward the suggestion that each seasonal influenza vaccination may bring in only a limited number of new T cells.

Via MiXCR, TCRdb re-called the RT-PCR reads, giving one row per CDR3 protein. Of 450,000 to 600,000 distinct CDR3 sequences in the sample, approximately 6.9% were seen once. This clonotype was sampled from a man aged 50-75 years who received an inactivated influenza vaccine. The material sequenced was PBMCs from blood, taken less than 30 months after vaccination. This sequence joins TRBV20-1 and TRBJ1-4, with TRBD1 as a possible D gene (5 bases). The CDR3 sequence is CSAAGFGARSEKLFF. Here the CDR3 DNA reads TGCAGTGCCGCTGGTTTTGGGGCGCGGTCTGAAAAACTGTTTTTT.